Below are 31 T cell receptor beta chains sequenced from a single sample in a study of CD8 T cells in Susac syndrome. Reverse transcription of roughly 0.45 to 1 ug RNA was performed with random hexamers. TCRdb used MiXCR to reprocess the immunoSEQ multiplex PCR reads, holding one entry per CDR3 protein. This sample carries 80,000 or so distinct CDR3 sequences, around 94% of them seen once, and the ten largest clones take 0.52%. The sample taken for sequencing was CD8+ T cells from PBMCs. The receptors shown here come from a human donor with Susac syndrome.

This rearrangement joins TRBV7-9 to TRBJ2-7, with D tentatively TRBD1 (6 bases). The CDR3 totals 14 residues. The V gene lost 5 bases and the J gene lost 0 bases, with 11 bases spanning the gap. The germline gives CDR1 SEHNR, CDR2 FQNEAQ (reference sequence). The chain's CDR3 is CASSGQSSSYEQYF. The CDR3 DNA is TGTGCCAGCAGCGGACAGAGTAGCTCCTACGAGCAGTACTTC.

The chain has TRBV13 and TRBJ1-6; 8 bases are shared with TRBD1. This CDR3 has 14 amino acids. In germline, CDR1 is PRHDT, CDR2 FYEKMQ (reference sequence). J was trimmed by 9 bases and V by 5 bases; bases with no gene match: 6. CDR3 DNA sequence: TGTGCCAGCAGCGTACAGGGGGGGGGTTCACCCCTCCACTTT. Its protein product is CASSVQGGGSPLHF.

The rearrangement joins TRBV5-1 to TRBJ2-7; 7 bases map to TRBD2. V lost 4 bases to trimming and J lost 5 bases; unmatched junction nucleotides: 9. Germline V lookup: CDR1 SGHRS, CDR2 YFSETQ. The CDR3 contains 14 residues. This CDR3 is CASSPNAGVDEQYF. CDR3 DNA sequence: TGCGCCAGCAGCCCGAACGCGGGGGTGGACGAGCAGTACTTC. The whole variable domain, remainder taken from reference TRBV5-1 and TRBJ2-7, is KAGVTQTPRYLIKTRGQQVTLSCSPISGHRSVSWYQQTPGQGLQFLFEYFSETQRNKGNFPGRFSGRQFSNSRSEMNVSTLELGDSALYLCASSPNAGVDEQYFGPGTRLTVT.

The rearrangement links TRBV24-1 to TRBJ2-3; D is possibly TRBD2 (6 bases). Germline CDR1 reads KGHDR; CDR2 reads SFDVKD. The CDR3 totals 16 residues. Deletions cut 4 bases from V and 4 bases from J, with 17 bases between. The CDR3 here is CATSDPTRINPDTQYF. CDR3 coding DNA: TGTGCCACCAGTGACCCGACTAGGATTAATCCAGATACGCAGTATTTT.

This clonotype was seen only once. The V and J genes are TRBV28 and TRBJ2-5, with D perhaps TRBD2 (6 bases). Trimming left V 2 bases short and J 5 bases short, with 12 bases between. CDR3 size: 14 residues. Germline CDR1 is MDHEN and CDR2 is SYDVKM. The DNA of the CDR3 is TGTGCCAGCAGTTTAAGTCGGAGGGAGGAGACCCAGTACTTC. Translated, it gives CASSLSRREETQYF.

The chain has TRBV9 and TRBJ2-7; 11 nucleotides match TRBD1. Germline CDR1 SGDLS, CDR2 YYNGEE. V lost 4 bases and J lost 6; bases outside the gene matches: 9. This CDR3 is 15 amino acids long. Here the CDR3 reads CASSPRGTGGSEQYF. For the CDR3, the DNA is TGTGCCAGCAGCCCCCGGGGGACAGGGGGTTCCGAGCAGTACTTC.

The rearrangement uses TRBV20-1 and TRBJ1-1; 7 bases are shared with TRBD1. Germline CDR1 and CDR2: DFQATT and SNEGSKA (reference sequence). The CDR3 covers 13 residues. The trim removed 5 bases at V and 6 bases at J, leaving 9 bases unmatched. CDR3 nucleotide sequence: TGCAGTGCTGGCGACAGGGCGGGATCTGAAGCTTTCTTT. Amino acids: CSAGDRAGSEAFF.

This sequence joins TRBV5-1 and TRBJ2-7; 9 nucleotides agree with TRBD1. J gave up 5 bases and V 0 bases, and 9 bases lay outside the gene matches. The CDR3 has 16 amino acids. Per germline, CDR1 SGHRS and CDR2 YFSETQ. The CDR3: CASSLVRTGESDEQYF. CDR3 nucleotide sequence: TGCGCCAGCAGCTTGGTCAGGACAGGGGAGTCGGACGAGCAGTACTTC.

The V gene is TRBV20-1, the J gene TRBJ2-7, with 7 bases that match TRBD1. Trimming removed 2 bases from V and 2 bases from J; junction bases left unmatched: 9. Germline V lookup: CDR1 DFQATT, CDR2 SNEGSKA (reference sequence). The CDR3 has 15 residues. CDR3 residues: CSARSPTGSAYEQYF. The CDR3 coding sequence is TGCAGTGCTAGATCTCCGACAGGGTCGGCCTACGAGCAGTACTTC.

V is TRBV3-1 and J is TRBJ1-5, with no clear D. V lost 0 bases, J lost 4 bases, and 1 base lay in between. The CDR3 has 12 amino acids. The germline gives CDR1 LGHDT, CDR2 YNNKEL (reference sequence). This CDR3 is CASSQENQPQHF. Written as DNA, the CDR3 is TGTGCCAGCAGCCAAGAAAATCAGCCCCAGCATTTT.

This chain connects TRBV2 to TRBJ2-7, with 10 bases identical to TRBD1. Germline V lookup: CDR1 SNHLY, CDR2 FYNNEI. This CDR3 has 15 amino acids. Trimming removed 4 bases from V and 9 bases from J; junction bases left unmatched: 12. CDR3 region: CASSANRDRGRGQYF. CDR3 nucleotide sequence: TGTGCCAGCAGTGCCAACCGGGACAGGGGTAGGGGGCAGTACTTC.

DNA of the CDR3: TGCAGTGCCCTTCCCCGTAACTCCTACAATGAGCAGTTCTTC. It specifies CSALPRNSYNEQFF. V is TRBV20-1 and J is TRBJ2-1, with D unresolved. This CDR3 is 14 amino acids long. Per germline, CDR1 DFQATT and CDR2 SNEGSKA (reference sequence). Deletions cut 6 bases from V and 0 bases from J, with 12 bases between.

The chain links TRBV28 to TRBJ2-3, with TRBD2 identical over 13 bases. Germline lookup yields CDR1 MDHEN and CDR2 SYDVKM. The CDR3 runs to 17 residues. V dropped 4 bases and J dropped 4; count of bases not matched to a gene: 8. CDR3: CASSYPTSGGTPDTQYF. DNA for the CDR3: TGTGCCAGCAGTTACCCGACTAGCGGGGGGACTCCAGATACGCAGTATTTT.

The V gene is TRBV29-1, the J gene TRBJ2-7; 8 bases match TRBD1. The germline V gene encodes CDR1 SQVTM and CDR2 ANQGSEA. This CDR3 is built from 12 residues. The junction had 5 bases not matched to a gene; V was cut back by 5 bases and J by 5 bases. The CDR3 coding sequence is TGCAGCGTTATACAGGGGGGCCACGAGCAGTACTTC. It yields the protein CSVIQGGHEQYF.

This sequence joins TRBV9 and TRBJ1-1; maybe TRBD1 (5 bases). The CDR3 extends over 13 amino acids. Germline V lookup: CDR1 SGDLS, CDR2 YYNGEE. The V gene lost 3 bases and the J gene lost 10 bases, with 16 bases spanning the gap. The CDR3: CASSGGRGSGAFF. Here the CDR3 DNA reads TGTGCCAGCAGCGGGGGAAGGGGTTCGGGAGCTTTCTTT.

The CDR3 coding sequence is TGTGCCAGCAGCTTGACAGGGTTCCACGAGCAGTACTTC. Amino acids: CASSLTGFHEQYF. The rearrangement uses TRBV27 and TRBJ2-7; 7 positions agree with TRBD1. The CDR3 is 13 residues long. Germline V gene lookup returns CDR1 MNHEY and CDR2 SMNVEV (reference sequence). Trimming at V came to 6 bases and at J to 5 bases, leaving 7 bases not matched to a gene.

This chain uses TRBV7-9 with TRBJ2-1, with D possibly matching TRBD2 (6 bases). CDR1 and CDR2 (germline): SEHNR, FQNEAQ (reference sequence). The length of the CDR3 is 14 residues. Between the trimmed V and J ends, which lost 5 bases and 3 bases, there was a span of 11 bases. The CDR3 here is CASSVGGVYNEQFF. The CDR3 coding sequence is TGTGCCAGCAGCGTCGGCGGGGTCTACAATGAGCAGTTCTTC.

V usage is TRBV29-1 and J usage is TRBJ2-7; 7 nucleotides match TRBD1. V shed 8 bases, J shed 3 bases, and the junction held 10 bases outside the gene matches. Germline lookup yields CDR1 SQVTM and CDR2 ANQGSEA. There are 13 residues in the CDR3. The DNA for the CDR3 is TGCAGCTCAGAAACCGGGACAGACTACGAGCAGTACTTC. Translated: CSSETGTDYEQYF.

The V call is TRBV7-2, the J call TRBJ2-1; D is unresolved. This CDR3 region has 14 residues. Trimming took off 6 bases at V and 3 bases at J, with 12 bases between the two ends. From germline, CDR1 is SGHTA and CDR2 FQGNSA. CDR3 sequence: CASRMGALYNEQFF. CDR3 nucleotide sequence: TGTGCCAGCAGGATGGGCGCCCTCTACAATGAGCAGTTCTTC.

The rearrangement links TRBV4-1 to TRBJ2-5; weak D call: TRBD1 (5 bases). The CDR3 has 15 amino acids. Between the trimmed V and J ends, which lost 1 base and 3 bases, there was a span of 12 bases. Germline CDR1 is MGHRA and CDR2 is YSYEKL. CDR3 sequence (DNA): TGCGCCAGCAGCCAAGCGGATACAGGAGAAGAGACCCAGTACTTC. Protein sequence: CASSQADTGEETQYF.

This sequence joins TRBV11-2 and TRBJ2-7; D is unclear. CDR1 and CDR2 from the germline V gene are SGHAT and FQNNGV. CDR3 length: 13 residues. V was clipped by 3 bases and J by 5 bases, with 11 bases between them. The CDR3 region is CASSFGISNEQYF. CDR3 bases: TGTGCCAGCAGCTTTGGGATTTCCAACGAGCAGTACTTC.

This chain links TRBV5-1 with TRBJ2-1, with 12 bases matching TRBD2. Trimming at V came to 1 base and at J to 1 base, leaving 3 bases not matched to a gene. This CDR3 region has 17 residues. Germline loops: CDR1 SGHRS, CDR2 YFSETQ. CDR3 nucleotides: TGCGCCAGCAGCTTGCCCCTAGCGGGGGGGTCCTACAATGAGCAGTTCTTC. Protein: CASSLPLAGGSYNEQFF.

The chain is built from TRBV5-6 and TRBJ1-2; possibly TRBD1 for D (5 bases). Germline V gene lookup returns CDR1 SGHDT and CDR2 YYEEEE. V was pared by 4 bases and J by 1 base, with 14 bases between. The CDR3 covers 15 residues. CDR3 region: CASSPDGGNNYGYTF. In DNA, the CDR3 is TGTGCCAGCAGCCCGGATGGGGGAAATAACTATGGCTACACCTTC. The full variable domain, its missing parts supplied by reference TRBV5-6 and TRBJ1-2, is DAGVTQSPTHLIKTRGQQVTLRCSPKSGHDTVSWYQQALGQGPQFIFQYYEEEERQRGNFPDRFSGHQFPNYSSELNVNALLLGDSALYLCASSPDGGNNYGYTFGSGTRLTVV.

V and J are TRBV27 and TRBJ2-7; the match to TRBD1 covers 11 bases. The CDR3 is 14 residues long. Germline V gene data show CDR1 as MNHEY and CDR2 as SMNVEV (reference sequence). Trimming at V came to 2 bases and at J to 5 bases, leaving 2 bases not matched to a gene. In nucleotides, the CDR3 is TGTGCCAGCAGTTTAAGGACAGGGGGCGACGAGCAGTACTTC. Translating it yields CASSLRTGGDEQYF.

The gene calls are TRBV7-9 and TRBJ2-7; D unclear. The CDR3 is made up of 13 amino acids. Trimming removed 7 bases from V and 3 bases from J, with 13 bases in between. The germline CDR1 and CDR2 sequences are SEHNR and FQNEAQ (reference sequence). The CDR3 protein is CASTKTEIYEQYF. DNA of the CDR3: TGTGCCAGCACGAAAACGGAAATCTACGAGCAGTACTTC.

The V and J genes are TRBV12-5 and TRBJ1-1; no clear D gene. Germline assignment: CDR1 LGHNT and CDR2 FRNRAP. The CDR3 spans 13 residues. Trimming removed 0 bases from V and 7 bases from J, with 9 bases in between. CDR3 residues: CASGLVSRGEAFF. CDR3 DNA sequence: TGTGCTAGTGGTTTGGTATCGAGAGGTGAAGCTTTCTTT.

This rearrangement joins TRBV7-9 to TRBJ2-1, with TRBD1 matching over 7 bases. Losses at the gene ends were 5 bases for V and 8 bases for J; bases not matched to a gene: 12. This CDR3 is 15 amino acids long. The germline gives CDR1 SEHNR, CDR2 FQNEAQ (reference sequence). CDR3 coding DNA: TGTGCCAGCAGCCGAGGGGGCTTCTCAGGCGATGAGCAGTTCTTC. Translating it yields CASSRGGFSGDEQFF.

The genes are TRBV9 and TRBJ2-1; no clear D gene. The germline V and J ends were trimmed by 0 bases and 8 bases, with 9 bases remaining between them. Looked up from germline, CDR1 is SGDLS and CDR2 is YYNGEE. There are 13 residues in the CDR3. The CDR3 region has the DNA TGTGCCAGCAGCGTAGGCAGGCAGGATGAGCAGTTCTTC. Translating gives CASSVGRQDEQFF.

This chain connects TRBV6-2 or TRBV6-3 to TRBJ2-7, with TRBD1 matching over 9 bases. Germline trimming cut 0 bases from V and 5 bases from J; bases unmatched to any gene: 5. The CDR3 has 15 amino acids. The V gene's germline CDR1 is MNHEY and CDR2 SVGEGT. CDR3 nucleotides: TGTGCCAGCAGTTACTCGAGGGACAGGGTCCACGAGCAGTACTTC. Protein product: CASSYSRDRVHEQYF.

CDR3 in DNA: TGTGCCAGTAGTCCGGGCCAGGGATACCCTGAAGCTTTCTTT. Its protein product is CASSPGQGYPEAFF. The chain has TRBV19 and TRBJ1-1; possible D gene TRBD1, 5 bases. CDR1 and CDR2 from the germline V gene are LNHDA and SQIVND (reference sequence). The CDR3 runs 14 residues. Deletions cut 5 bases from V and 6 bases from J, with 16 bases between. The full variable domain, rest sourced from reference TRBV19 and TRBJ1-1, is DGGITQSPKYLFRKEGQNVTLSCEQNLNHDAMYWYRQDPGQGLRLIYYSQIVNDFQKGDIAEGYSVSREKKESFPLTVTSAQKNPTAFYLCASSPGQGYPEAFFGQGTRLTVV.

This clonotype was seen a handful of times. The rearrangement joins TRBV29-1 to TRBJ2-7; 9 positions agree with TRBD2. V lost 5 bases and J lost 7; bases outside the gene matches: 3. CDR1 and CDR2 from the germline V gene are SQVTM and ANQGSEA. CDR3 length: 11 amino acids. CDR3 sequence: CSVWLAGEQYF. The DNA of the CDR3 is TGCAGCGTTTGGCTAGCGGGGGAGCAGTACTTC.